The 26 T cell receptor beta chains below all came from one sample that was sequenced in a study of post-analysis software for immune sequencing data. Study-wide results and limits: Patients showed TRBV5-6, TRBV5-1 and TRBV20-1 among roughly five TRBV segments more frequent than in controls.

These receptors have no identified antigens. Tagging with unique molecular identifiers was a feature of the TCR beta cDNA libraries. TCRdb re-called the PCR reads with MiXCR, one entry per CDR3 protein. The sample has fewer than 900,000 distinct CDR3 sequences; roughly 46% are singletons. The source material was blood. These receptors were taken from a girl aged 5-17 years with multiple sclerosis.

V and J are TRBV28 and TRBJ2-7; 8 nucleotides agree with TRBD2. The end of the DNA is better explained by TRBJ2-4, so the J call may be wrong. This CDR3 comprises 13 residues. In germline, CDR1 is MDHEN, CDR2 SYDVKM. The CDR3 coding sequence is TGTGCCAGCAGACCACCCGGGGGGGACATTCAGTACTTC. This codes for CASRPPGGDIQYF.

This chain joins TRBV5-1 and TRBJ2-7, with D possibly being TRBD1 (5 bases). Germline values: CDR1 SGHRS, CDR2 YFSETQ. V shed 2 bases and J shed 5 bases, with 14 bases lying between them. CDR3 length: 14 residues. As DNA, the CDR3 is TGCGCCAGCAGCTTCCGGCAGGGCGGCGACGAGCAGTACTTC. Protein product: CASSFRQGGDEQYF.

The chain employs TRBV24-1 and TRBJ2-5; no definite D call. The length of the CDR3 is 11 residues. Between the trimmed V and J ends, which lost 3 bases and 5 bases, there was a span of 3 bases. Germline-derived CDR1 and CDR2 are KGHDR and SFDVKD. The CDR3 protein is CATSDMETQYF. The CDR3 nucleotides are TGTGCCACCAGTGATATGGAGACCCAGTACTTC.

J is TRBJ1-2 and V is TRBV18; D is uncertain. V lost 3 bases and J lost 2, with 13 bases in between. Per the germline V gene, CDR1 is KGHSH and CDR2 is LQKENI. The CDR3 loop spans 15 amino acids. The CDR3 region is CASSPEAGENYGYTF. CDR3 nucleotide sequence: TGTGCCAGCTCACCGGAGGCAGGCGAAAACTATGGCTACACCTTC.

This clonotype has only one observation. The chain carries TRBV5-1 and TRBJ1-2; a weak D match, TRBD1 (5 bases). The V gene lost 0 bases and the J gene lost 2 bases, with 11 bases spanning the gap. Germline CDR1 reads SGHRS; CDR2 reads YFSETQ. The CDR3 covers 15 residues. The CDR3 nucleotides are TGCGCCAGCAGCTTGGAGCGGGCAGGGAACTATGGCTACACCTTC. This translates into CASSLERAGNYGYTF.

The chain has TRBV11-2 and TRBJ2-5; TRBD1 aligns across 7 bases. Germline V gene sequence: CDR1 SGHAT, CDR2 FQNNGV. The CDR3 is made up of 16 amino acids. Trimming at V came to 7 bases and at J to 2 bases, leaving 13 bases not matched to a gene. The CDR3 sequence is CASTKTRSRGQETQYF. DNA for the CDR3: TGTGCCAGCACCAAAACCAGAAGCAGGGGGCAAGAGACCCAGTACTTC.

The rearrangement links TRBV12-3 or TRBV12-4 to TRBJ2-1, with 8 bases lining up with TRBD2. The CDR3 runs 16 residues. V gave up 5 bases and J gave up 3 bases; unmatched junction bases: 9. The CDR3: CASSPRDSGIYNEQFF. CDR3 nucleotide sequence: TGTGCCAGCAGTCCTCGGGATAGCGGGATCTACAATGAGCAGTTCTTC.

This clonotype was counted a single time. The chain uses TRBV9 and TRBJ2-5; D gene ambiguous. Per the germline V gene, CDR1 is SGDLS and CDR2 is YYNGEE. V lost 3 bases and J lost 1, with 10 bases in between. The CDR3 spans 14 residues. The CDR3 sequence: CASSGGAAQETQYF. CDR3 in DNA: TGTGCCAGCAGCGGGGGTGCGGCCCAAGAGACCCAGTACTTC.

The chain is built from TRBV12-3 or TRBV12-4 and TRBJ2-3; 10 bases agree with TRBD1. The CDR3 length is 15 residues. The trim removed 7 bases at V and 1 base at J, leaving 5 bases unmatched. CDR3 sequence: CASTAGTGGTDTQYF. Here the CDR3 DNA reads TGTGCCAGCACCGCCGGGACAGGGGGCACAGATACGCAGTATTTT.

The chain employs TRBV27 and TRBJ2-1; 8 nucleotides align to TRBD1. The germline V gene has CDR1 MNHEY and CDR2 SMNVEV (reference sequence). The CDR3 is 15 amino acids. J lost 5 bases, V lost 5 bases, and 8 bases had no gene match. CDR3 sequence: CASSTRQGLDNEQFF. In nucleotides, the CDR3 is TGTGCCAGCAGTACCCGACAGGGGCTCGACAATGAGCAGTTCTTC.

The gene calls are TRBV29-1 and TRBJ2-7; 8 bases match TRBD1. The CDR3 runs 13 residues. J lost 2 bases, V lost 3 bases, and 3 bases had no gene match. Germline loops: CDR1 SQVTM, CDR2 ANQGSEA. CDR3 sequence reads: CSVEGQEPYEQYF. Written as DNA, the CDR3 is TGCAGCGTTGAGGGACAGGAGCCCTACGAGCAGTACTTC.

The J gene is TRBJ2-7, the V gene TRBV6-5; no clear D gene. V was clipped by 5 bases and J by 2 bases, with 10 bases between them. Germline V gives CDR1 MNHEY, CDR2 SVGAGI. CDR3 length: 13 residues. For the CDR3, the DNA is TGTGCCAGCAGTATAGGATCCGCCTACGAGCAGTACTTC. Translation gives CASSIGSAYEQYF.

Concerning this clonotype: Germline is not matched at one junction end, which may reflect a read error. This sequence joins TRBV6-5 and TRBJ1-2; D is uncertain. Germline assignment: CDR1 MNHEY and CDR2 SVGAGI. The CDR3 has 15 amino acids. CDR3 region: CACSYSGRNNYGYTF. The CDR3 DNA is TGTGCCTGCAGTTACTCTGGCAGAAATAACTATGGCTACACCTTC.

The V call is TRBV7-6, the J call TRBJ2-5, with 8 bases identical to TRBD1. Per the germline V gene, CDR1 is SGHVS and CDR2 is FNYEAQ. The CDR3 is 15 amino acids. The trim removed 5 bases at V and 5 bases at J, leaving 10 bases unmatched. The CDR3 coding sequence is TGTGCCAGCAGCCCAGACAGGGGCCTTGGGGAGACCCAGTACTTC. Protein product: CASSPDRGLGETQYF.

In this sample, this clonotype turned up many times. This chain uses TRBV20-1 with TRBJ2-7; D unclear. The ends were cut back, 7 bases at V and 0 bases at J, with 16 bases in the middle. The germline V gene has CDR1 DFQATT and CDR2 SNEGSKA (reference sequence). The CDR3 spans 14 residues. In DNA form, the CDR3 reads TGCAGTGTGCAGAACTCGCCTAGCTCCTACGAGCAGTACTTC. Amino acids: CSVQNSPSSYEQYF.

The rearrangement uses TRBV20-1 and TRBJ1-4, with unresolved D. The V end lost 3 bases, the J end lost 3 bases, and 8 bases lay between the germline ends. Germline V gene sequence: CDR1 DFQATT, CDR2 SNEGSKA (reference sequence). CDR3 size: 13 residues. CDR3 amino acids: CSARGSSNEKLFF. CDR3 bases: TGCAGTGCTAGGGGGAGTTCTAATGAAAAACTGTTTTTT.

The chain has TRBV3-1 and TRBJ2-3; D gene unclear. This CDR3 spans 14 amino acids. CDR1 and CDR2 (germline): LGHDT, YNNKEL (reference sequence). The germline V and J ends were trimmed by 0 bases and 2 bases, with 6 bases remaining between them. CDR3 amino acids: CASSQDIATDTQYF. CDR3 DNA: TGTGCCAGCAGCCAAGATATAGCCACAGATACGCAGTATTTT.

In DNA form, the CDR3 reads TGCGCCAGCAGCTTGATTCCGGCGTCGTCCGGGACTAGTGTCTCCTACGAGCAGTACTTC. It specifies CASSLIPASSGTSVSYEQYF. This rearrangement joins TRBV5-1 to TRBJ2-7, with 8 bases aligning to TRBD2. With V trimmed by 1 base and J by 0 bases, 18 bases remained unmatched. Germline assignment: CDR1 SGHRS and CDR2 YFSETQ. This CDR3 region has 20 residues.

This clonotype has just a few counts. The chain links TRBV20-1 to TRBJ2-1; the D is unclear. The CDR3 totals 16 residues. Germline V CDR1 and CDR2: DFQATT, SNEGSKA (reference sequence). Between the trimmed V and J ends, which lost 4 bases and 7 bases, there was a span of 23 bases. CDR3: CSAITSRTGPGNEQFF. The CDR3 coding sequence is TGCAGTGCTATTACGTCTCGCACTGGTCCCGGGAATGAGCAGTTCTTC.

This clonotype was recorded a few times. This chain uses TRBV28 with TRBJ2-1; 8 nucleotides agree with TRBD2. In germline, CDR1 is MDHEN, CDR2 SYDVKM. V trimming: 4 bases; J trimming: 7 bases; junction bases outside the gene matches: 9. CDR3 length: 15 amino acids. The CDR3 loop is CASSYLSGSRNEQFF. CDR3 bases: TGTGCCAGCAGTTATTTGAGCGGGAGTCGAAATGAGCAGTTCTTC.

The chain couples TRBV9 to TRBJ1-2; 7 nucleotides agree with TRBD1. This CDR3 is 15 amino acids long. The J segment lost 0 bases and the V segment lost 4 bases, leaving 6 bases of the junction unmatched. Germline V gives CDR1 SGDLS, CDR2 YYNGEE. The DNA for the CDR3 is TGTGCCAGCAGCATAAGACAGGGCCCTAACTATGGCTACACCTTC. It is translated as CASSIRQGPNYGYTF.

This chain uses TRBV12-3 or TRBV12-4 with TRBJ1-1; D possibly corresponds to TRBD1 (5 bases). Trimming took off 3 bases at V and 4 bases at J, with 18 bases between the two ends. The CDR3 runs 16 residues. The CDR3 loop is CASSFVPHAGGTEAFF. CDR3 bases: TGTGCCAGCAGTTTTGTCCCACATGCTGGGGGCACTGAAGCTTTCTTT.

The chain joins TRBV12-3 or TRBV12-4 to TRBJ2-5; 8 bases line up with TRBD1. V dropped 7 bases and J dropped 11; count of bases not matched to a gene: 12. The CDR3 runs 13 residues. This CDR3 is CASTPGGLYGQYF. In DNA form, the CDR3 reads TGTGCCAGCACCCCAGGGGGCCTTTACGGGCAGTACTTC.

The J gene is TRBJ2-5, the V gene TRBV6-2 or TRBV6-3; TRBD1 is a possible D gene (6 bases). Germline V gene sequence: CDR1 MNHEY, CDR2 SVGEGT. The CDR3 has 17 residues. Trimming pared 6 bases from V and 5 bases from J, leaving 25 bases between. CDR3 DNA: TGTGCCAGCAGCCATCACCCGACAGGATCAATCCAGGAGACCCAGTACTTC. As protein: CASSHHPTGSIQETQYF.

The CDR3 sequence: CASSPRPPLAGVGETQYF. The CDR3 nucleotides read TGTGCCAGCAGCCCCCGGCCCCCTCTAGCGGGAGTTGGAGAGACCCAGTACTTC. This chain joins TRBV7-9 and TRBJ2-7, with 10 bases aligning to TRBD2. Gene TRBJ2-5 matches the end of the DNA better, so the J call may be wrong. The CDR3 spans 18 residues. Germline-derived CDR1 and CDR2 are SEHNR and FQNEAQ (reference sequence).

The CDR3 reads CASSETPPANTEAFF. The CDR3 DNA reads TGTGCCAGCAGTGAAACCCCGCCCGCTAACACTGAAGCTTTCTTT. The rearrangement joins TRBV6-1 to TRBJ1-1; no firm D call. V was clipped by 2 bases and J by 2 bases, with 12 bases between them. Germline CDR1 reads MNHNS; CDR2 reads SASEGT. The CDR3 sequence is 15 residues long.